The next 29 T cell receptor beta chains were all read from a single sample in a study of T cells in localized non-small cell lung cancer. Here immunoSEQ multiplex PCR was the method, and the copy in TCRdb shows in-frame clones only, minus some. The sample yields 35,000 to 45,000 clones, roughly 77% seen once. This sample comprised PBMCs, obtained before any cancer treatment. Receptors were obtained from a woman aged 35 to 75 with stage II squamous cell lung carcinoma.

The chain combines TRBV4-1 with TRBJ2-1; 10 bases agree with TRBD2. This CDR3 region has 17 residues. The ends lost 6 bases at V and 5 bases at J; junction bases unmatched: 13. CDR1 is MGHRA, CDR2 YSYEKL, per germline. The chain's CDR3 is CASSAASGGEIDNEQFF. The CDR3 DNA reads TGCGCCAGCAGTGCCGCCAGCGGGGGGGAGATCGACAATGAGCAGTTCTTC.

The chain carries TRBV28 and TRBJ1-4, with D perhaps TRBD1 (5 bases). The V end was cut by 7 bases, the J end by 3 bases, with 12 bases between. The length of the CDR3 is 14 residues. The V gene's germline CDR1 is MDHEN and CDR2 SYDVKM. CDR3 coding DNA: TGTGCCAGCACAAGATGGACATCTAATGAAAAACTGTTTTTT. It translates to CASTRWTSNEKLFF.

In DNA, the CDR3 is TGCGCCAGCAGATTTAAGGACTACCGGGATACGCAGTATTTT. Encoded protein: CASRFKDYRDTQYF. This rearrangement joins TRBV5-1 to TRBJ2-3; perhaps TRBD2 as D (6 bases). There are 14 residues in the CDR3. V lost 5 bases and J lost 6, with 16 bases in between. Germline values: CDR1 SGHRS, CDR2 YFSETQ. Variable domain in full (rest from reference TRBV5-1 and TRBJ2-3): KAGVTQTPRYLIKTRGQQVTLSCSPISGHRSVSWYQQTPGQGLQFLFEYFSETQRNKGNFPGRFSGRQFSNSRSEMNVSTLELGDSALYLCASRFKDYRDTQYFGPGTRLTVL.

This sequence joins TRBV2 and TRBJ2-1; no firm D call. V dropped 4 bases and J dropped 4 bases, with 5 bases sitting between them. Germline CDR1 is SNHLY and CDR2 is FYNNEI. The CDR3 has 12 residues. CDR3 DNA: TGTGCCAGCAGTGGGCGGTACAATGAGCAGTTCTTC. Translation gives CASSGRYNEQFF.

This clone occurred a few times. J is TRBJ1-1 and V is TRBV2; 7 bases match TRBD1. This CDR3 is built from 12 residues. Per the germline V gene, CDR1 is SNHLY and CDR2 is FYNNEI. The junction had 3 bases not matched to a gene; V was cut back by 5 bases and J by 6 bases. DNA of the CDR3: TGTGCCAGCAGTTTACAGGGGCCTGAAGCTTTCTTT. It codes for CASSLQGPEAFF.

The chain uses TRBV7-8 and TRBJ1-5; maybe TRBD1 (5 bases). Trimming pared 5 bases from V and 5 bases from J, leaving 13 bases between. CDR3 length: 14 amino acids. CDR1 and CDR2 (germline): SGHVS, FQNEAQ. Here the CDR3 DNA reads TGTGCCAGCAGCATCGGGCAGGGTGATCAGCCCCAGCATTTT. This encodes CASSIGQGDQPQHF.

This clone showed up just once. The gene calls are TRBV19 and TRBJ2-6, with D hard to call. The germline V gene encodes CDR1 LNHDA and CDR2 SQIVND (reference sequence). V lost 7 bases and J 4 bases, leaving 8 bases between the germline ends. The CDR3 covers 13 residues. Here the CDR3 reads CASTPSGANVLTF. The CDR3 coding sequence is TGTGCCAGTACCCCATCCGGGGCCAACGTCCTGACTTTC.

The rearrangement joins TRBV7-9 to TRBJ2-3, with no clear D. This CDR3 comprises 14 residues. CDR1 and CDR2 from the germline V gene are SEHNR and FQNEAQ (reference sequence). The V end was cut by 5 bases, the J end by 2 bases, with 11 bases between. CDR3 amino acids: CASSTQPHTDTQYF. The DNA of the CDR3 is TGTGCCAGCAGCACCCAGCCTCACACAGATACGCAGTATTTT.

This clone was seen a handful of times. The J gene is TRBJ1-2, the V gene TRBV28; tentative D call: TRBD1 (5 bases). The ends were cut back, 11 bases at V and 7 bases at J, with 23 bases in the middle. This CDR3 is built from 14 residues. CDR1 and CDR2 from the germline V gene are MDHEN and SYDVKM. The CDR3 is CAWKKTDAAGGYTF. CDR3 nucleotide sequence: TGTGCCTGGAAGAAGACAGATGCGGCCGGTGGCTACACCTTC.

CDR3 region: CASSLLAGGTYEQYF. As DNA, the CDR3 is TGTGCCAGCAGCTTACTAGCGGGAGGGACCTACGAGCAGTACTTC. This chain joins TRBV7-2 and TRBJ2-7; 12 nucleotides match TRBD2. The CDR3 has 15 amino acids. V shed 2 bases and J 2 bases; nucleotides not matched to a gene: 1. Per the germline V gene, CDR1 is SGHTA and CDR2 is FQGNSA.

This clone was counted a single time. The chain joins TRBV9 to TRBJ2-3, with D unresolved. The germline V gene encodes CDR1 SGDLS and CDR2 YYNGEE. This CDR3 has 12 residues. Trimming cost V 0 bases and J 4 bases, with 3 bases left between them. The CDR3: CASSVDSDTQYF. As DNA, the CDR3 is TGTGCCAGCAGCGTAGATTCAGATACGCAGTATTTT.

This clone has a handful of counts. The chain employs TRBV5-4 and TRBJ2-5, with D perhaps TRBD1 or TRBD2 (6 bases each). This CDR3 comprises 16 residues. Germline V gene data show CDR1 as SGHNT and CDR2 as YYREEE (reference sequence). Trimming took 0 bases from V and 1 from J, leaving 13 bases between them. CDR3 amino acids: CASSLGGRGPQETQYF. DNA for the CDR3: TGTGCCAGCAGCTTGGGCGGCCGGGGGCCCCAAGAGACCCAGTACTTC. Full variable domain (remainder filled in from reference TRBV5-4 and TRBJ2-5): ETGVTQSPTHLIKTRGQQVTLRCSSQSGHNTVSWYQQALGQGPQFIFQYYREEENGRGNFPPRFSGLQFPNYSSELNVNALELDDSALYLCASSLGGRGPQETQYFGPGTRLLVL.

The CDR3 is CASRPTGFYGYTF. CDR3 DNA: TGTGCCAGTAGACCGACAGGGTTCTATGGCTACACCTTC. This chain connects TRBV19 to TRBJ1-2; 7 positions match TRBD1. CDR3 length equals 13 residues. The V segment lost 6 bases and the J segment 4 bases; nucleotides outside the gene matches: 5. CDR1 and CDR2 (germline): LNHDA, SQIVND (reference sequence).

The rearrangement links TRBV6-1 to TRBJ2-7, with 7 bases fitting TRBD1. CDR1 and CDR2 (germline): MNHNS, SASEGT. V lost 4 bases to trimming and J lost 2 bases; unmatched junction nucleotides: 5. The CDR3 contains 14 residues. As DNA, the CDR3 is TGTGCCAGCAGTGGTGTAGGGGGCGCCTACGAGCAGTACGTC. This encodes CASSGVGGAYEQYV.

This sequence joins TRBV6-1 and TRBJ1-5; the match to TRBD1 covers 7 bases. The CDR3 loop spans 14 amino acids. The germline V gene encodes CDR1 MNHNS and CDR2 SASEGT. The V and J ends lost 9 bases and 0 bases, in that order; junction bases with no gene match: 5. The CDR3 loop is CASYRGYSNQPQHF. In DNA, the CDR3 is TGTGCCAGTTACAGGGGTTATAGCAATCAGCCCCAGCATTTT.

This rearrangement joins TRBV18 to TRBJ2-1, with 7 nucleotides matching TRBD1. Per the germline V gene, CDR1 is KGHSH and CDR2 is LQKENI. Unmatched junction bases numbered 8, after V lost 6 bases and J lost 3 bases. This CDR3 contains 15 residues. The CDR3 spells CASSRDRVGYNEQFF. The CDR3 region has the DNA TGTGCCAGCTCCCGTGACAGGGTAGGCTACAATGAGCAGTTCTTC.

This clone appeared a single time. V usage is TRBV18 and J usage is TRBJ1-3; tentative D call: TRBD1 (5 bases). Trimming took 1 base from V and 0 from J, leaving 10 bases between them. The V gene's germline CDR1 is KGHSH and CDR2 LQKENI. The CDR3 loop spans 16 amino acids. The CDR3 DNA sequence: TGTGCCAGCTCACCACGTCGGGACGGCTCTGGAAACACCATATATTTT. As protein: CASSPRRDGSGNTIYF. The full variable domain, completed using reference TRBV18 and TRBJ1-3, is NAGVMQNPRHLVRRRGQEARLRCSPMKGHSHVYWYRQLPEEGLKFMVYLQKENIIDESGMPKERFSAEFPKEGPSILRIQQVVRGDSAAYFCASSPRRDGSGNTIYFGEGSWLTVV.

In DNA, the CDR3 is TGTGCCAGCACTTTCGACGGCTCCTATAATTCACCCCTCCACTTT. Its protein product is CASTFDGSYNSPLHF. V and J are TRBV2 and TRBJ1-6; D gene uncertain. Trimming took 7 bases from V and 0 from J, leaving 10 bases between them. The CDR3 covers 15 residues. Germline V lookup: CDR1 SNHLY, CDR2 FYNNEI.

The chain is built from TRBV5-1 and TRBJ2-3, with 10 bases aligning to TRBD2. The CDR3 totals 16 residues. The V gene end was trimmed by 0 bases and the J gene end by 4 bases; junction bases not matched to a gene: 5. From germline, CDR1 is SGHRS and CDR2 YFSETQ. The CDR3 coding sequence is TGCGCCAGCAGCTTGGTTGGAAGCGGGGGGGCAGATACGCAGTATTTT. Translated, it gives CASSLVGSGGADTQYF.

This clone occurred a few times. V gene TRBV5-1 combines with J gene TRBJ2-3, with D possibly being TRBD1 or TRBD2 (6 bases each). This CDR3 region has 13 residues. With 4 bases removed from V and 10 bases from J, the gap between germline ends came to 16 bases. Germline CDR1 is SGHRS and CDR2 is YFSETQ. The CDR3 loop reads CASSPGGGKPQYF. The CDR3 DNA reads TGCGCCAGCAGCCCCGGGGGCGGGAAGCCGCAGTATTTT.

The chain employs TRBV28 and TRBJ2-5, with no clear D. The CDR3 runs 13 residues. V was cut by 3 bases and J by 4 bases, with 9 bases left in between. Germline V gene lookup returns CDR1 MDHEN and CDR2 SYDVKM. CDR3 nucleotides: TGTGCCAGCAGTTTGCCGGCGTTAGAGACCCAGTACTTC. This translates into CASSLPALETQYF.

This chain joins TRBV18 and TRBJ2-3, with D perhaps TRBD2 (6 bases). The CDR3 is 15 amino acids. Germline V gene sequence: CDR1 KGHSH, CDR2 LQKENI. V was cut by 5 bases and J by 0 bases, with 12 bases left in between. The CDR3 coding sequence is TGTGCCAGCTCAATTAGCGGAGGGAGCACAGATACGCAGTATTTT. Its protein product is CASSISGGSTDTQYF. The entire variable domain, with the rest obtained from reference TRBV18 and TRBJ2-3, is as follows: NAGVMQNPRHLVRRRGQEARLRCSPMKGHSHVYWYRQLPEEGLKFMVYLQKENIIDESGMPKERFSAEFPKEGPSILRIQQVVRGDSAAYFCASSISGGSTDTQYFGPGTRLTVL.

V usage is TRBV5-1 and J usage is TRBJ2-2; the match to TRBD2 covers 7 bases. The CDR3 totals 16 residues. J was trimmed by 6 bases and V by 4 bases; bases with no gene match: 12. Germline-derived CDR1 and CDR2 are SGHRS and YFSETQ. CDR3 DNA: TGCGCCAGCAGCCTTGGGGACTATTTAGGGGCCGGGGAGCTGTTTTTT. Protein: CASSLGDYLGAGELFF.

The chain combines TRBV28 with TRBJ1-2, with D uncertain. The CDR3 spans 14 residues. Per germline, CDR1 MDHEN and CDR2 SYDVKM. Trimming removed 6 bases from V and 6 bases from J, with 17 bases in between. The CDR3 DNA reads as TGTGCCAGCAGGTTAGGGATTGGGTCTAATGGCTACACCTTC. This codes for CASRLGIGSNGYTF.

This clone was recorded only once. The V and J genes are TRBV18 and TRBJ2-2, with 8 bases fitting TRBD1. The germline CDR1 and CDR2 sequences are KGHSH and LQKENI. This CDR3 is built from 15 residues. The junction had 3 bases not matched to a gene; V was cut back by 3 bases and J by 3 bases. CDR3 nucleotides: TGTGCCAGCTCACCCGGGACAGGCCACACCGGGGAGCTGTTTTTT. Translated, it gives CASSPGTGHTGELFF.

Only a few counts were recorded for this clone. The V call is TRBV6-6, the J call TRBJ1-1; 10 positions agree with TRBD1. Trimming removed 7 bases from V and 4 bases from J; junction bases left unmatched: 6. Germline lookup yields CDR1 MNHNY and CDR2 SVGAGI (reference sequence). The CDR3 loop spans 14 amino acids. CDR3 amino acids: CASTETGGSTEAFF. CDR3 in DNA: TGTGCCAGCACCGAGACAGGGGGCTCCACTGAAGCTTTCTTT.

The J gene is TRBJ2-7, the V gene TRBV5-5; possibly TRBD2 for D (7 bases). CDR1 is SGHKS, CDR2 YYEKEE, per germline (reference sequence). The CDR3 length is 14 residues. V lost 4 bases, J lost 3 bases, and 14 bases lay in between. The CDR3, as DNA: TGTGCCAGCAGCCCGCGGGGGACACACTACGAGCAGTACTTC. Protein product: CASSPRGTHYEQYF. Using reference TRBV5-5 and TRBJ2-7 for the parts outside the CDR3, the full variable domain is DAGVTQSPTHLIKTRGQQVTLRCSPISGHKSVSWYQQVLGQGPQFIFQYYEKEERGRGNFPDRFSARQFPNYSSELNVNALLLGDSALYLCASSPRGTHYEQYFGPGTRLTVT.

The chain uses TRBV7-9 and TRBJ2-3, with D uncertain. This CDR3 has 10 amino acids. Germline V gives CDR1 SEHNR, CDR2 FQNEAQ (reference sequence). V lost 6 bases to trimming and J lost 6 bases, with 4 bases between them. CDR3 DNA sequence: TGTGCCAGCAGTGGGGATACGCAGTATTTT. Protein sequence: CASSGDTQYF.

This clone was counted once. V gene TRBV28 combines with J gene TRBJ2-3; D is unclear. The germline V gene encodes CDR1 MDHEN and CDR2 SYDVKM. This CDR3 region has 12 residues. With 6 bases removed from V and 0 bases from J, the gap between germline ends came to 4 bases. CDR3 residues: CASRQSTDTQYF. CDR3 nucleotide sequence: TGTGCCAGCAGGCAGAGCACAGATACGCAGTATTTT.